This T cell receptor beta chain was obtained from a study of T cells expressing NK-cell markers. As for the study in general: Beta-chain profiling covered CD3+CD56+NKG2C+, CD3+CD56+NKG2C- and CD3+CD56-NKG2C+ sorted subsets. Seven sequenced donors out of eight were HCMV-seropositive, one seronegative.

As to this clonotype: As yet, its antigen is unknown.

Study observations and caveats: Among several donors, these clonotypes also ranked first in the CD3+CD56-NKG2C+ fraction.

What made the TCR beta cDNA was 5'RACE template switching with UMIs. With the 5' RACE reads reprocessed, TCRdb shows one record per CDR3 protein and no DNA. The table gives over 100,000 distinct CDR3 sequences; the top ten clones make up about 18% of it. Material for sequencing was blood T cells: a sorted CD56 or NKG2C T cell subset, CD4+ or CD8+ T cells, or bulk PBMC T cells (not recorded which). This sequence was found in a woman between 18 and 70 years old in good health.

The CDR3 is CASWDINTEAFF. The chain combines TRBV28 with TRBJ1-1. Germline lookup yields CDR1 MDHEN and CDR2 SYDVKM. The CDR3 sequence is 12 residues long.